This T cell receptor (beta chain) was identified in a study of blood T cells in healthy people across ages. General study points: Relative to aged donors, long-lived donors carried more naive CD4+ cells and displayed higher diversity.

A second PCR of 7 to 11 cycles used a sample-barcoded 5' primer and a J-beta primer mix. TCRdb analysed the 5' RACE reads with MiXCR anew, one entry per CDR3 protein. The table shows 1.2 million to 1.5 million distinct CDR3 sequences, with approximately 60% occurring only once. On this clonotype: Antigen unknown.

Donors gave around 10 milliliters of peripheral blood apiece. V lost 5 bases to trimming and J lost 5 bases; unmatched junction nucleotides: 13. Germline CDR1 is SGHTA and CDR2 is FQGNSA. This CDR3 comprises 17 residues. The TCR originated in a young man in good health. The sample comprised blood. V gene TRBV7-2 combines with J gene TRBJ2-1, with 9 bases identical to TRBD1. CDR3 region: CASSIPWTGVADNEQFF. Here the CDR3 DNA reads TGTGCCAGCAGCATACCATGGACAGGGGTGGCGGACAATGAGCAGTTCTTC.